What follows are 32 T cell receptor beta chains derived from one specimen sequenced in a study of blood T cell repertoires in COVID-19. This table comes from immunoSEQ multiplex PCR, and its TCRdb copy is limited to in-frame clones, with some not included. The data contain about 170,000 clones, around 88% of them singletons. The source material was peripheral blood. The receptors come from a woman in her 70s who had recovered from COVID-19.

J is TRBJ2-5 and V is TRBV27, with D possibly being TRBD2 (5 bases). V shed 3 bases and J shed 7 bases, with 21 bases lying between them. The CDR3 loop spans 16 amino acids. Germline V CDR1 and CDR2: MNHEY, SMNVEV (reference sequence). CDR3 sequence: CASSFIGSEGRMTQYF. The CDR3 region has the DNA TGTGCCAGCAGTTTTATTGGTAGCGAGGGTCGTATGACCCAGTACTTC.

The CDR3 nucleotides are TGTGCCAGCAGTACCGACAGTGACTATGGCTACACCTTC. This gives the protein CASSTDSDYGYTF. The gene calls are TRBV2 and TRBJ1-2; possibly TRBD1 for D (5 bases). The V gene lost 5 bases and the J gene lost 3 bases, with 10 bases spanning the gap. CDR3 length equals 13 residues. The germline V gene has CDR1 SNHLY and CDR2 FYNNEI.

V is TRBV7-9 and J is TRBJ1-2; D remains ambiguous. The CDR3 length is 13 residues. The V end lost 11 bases, the J end lost 0 bases, and 13 bases lay between the germline ends. Germline lookup yields CDR1 SEHNR and CDR2 FQNEAQ (reference sequence). In DNA form, the CDR3 reads TGTGCCGCCCTCCTAAGTACTAACTATGGCTACACCTTC. Translating gives CAALLSTNYGYTF.

The rearrangement uses TRBV11-2 and TRBJ2-1; no definite D call. Germline loops: CDR1 SGHAT, CDR2 FQNNGV. V was shortened by 2 bases and J by 12 bases, with 8 bases between the two germline ends. The CDR3 covers 11 residues. The CDR3 loop reads CASSLRQRQFF. In DNA form, the CDR3 reads TGTGCCAGCAGCTTACGCCAGCGGCAGTTCTTC.

This sequence joins TRBV7-9 and TRBJ2-7; 8 bases match TRBD2. The CDR3 sequence is 15 residues long. J gave up 2 bases and V 7 bases, and 10 bases lay outside the gene matches. Germline CDR1 and CDR2: SEHNR and FQNEAQ (reference sequence). DNA of the CDR3: TGTGCCAGCACCTCCCTGGCGGGGGGCCCCTACGAGCAGTACTTC. Translation: CASTSLAGGPYEQYF.

V and J are TRBV7-9 and TRBJ1-6; 7 bases agree with TRBD1. V lost 4 bases to trimming and J lost 3 bases; unmatched junction nucleotides: 3. This CDR3 is built from 15 residues. Germline V gene lookup returns CDR1 SEHNR and CDR2 FQNEAQ (reference sequence). Here the CDR3 reads CASSYRQGYNSPLHF. The CDR3, as DNA: TGTGCCAGCAGCTACAGACAGGGCTATAATTCACCCCTCCACTTT. Drawing the rest from reference TRBV7-9 and TRBJ1-6, the complete variable domain is DTGVSQNPRHKITKRGQNVTFRCDPISEHNRLYWYRQTLGQGPEFLTYFQNEAQLEKSRLLSDRFSAERPKGSFSTLEIQRTEQGDSAMYLCASSYRQGYNSPLHFGNGTRLTVT.

The chain recombines TRBV27 with TRBJ2-7; maybe TRBD1 (5 bases). Germline values: CDR1 MNHEY, CDR2 SMNVEV (reference sequence). Trimming cost V 6 bases and J 0 bases, with 18 bases left between them. This CDR3 region has 16 residues. The CDR3 reads CASRGLGSTYSYEQYF. The DNA of the CDR3 is TGTGCCAGCAGGGGGCTCGGCTCTACCTACTCCTACGAGCAGTACTTC.

This clone occurred a few times. This sequence joins TRBV7-3 and TRBJ2-3; 7 nucleotides agree with TRBD2. This CDR3 has 16 residues. The germline V gene has CDR1 SGHTA and CDR2 FQGTGA. V lost 5 bases to trimming and J lost 1 base; unmatched junction nucleotides: 9. CDR3 DNA: TGTGCCAGCAGCCGCGGGGGAGGGGCGGGCACAGATACGCAGTATTTT. Translated, it gives CASSRGGGAGTDTQYF.

The chain is built from TRBV9 and TRBJ2-3; 8 nucleotides align to TRBD2. CDR1 and CDR2 (germline): SGDLS, YYNGEE. The CDR3 length is 15 residues. After removal of 0 bases from V and 5 bases from J, the junction contained 5 bases not matched to a gene. Written as DNA, the CDR3 is TGTGCCAGCAGCGTAGCTTCTCGGGGGGGAGATACGCAGTATTTT. Amino acids: CASSVASRGGDTQYF.

The chain links TRBV13 to TRBJ2-1, with D unresolved. Germline lookup yields CDR1 PRHDT and CDR2 FYEKMQ (reference sequence). The V end was cut by 5 bases, the J end by 3 bases, with 5 bases between. CDR3 length: 12 residues. CDR3 DNA sequence: TGTGCCAGCAGCCGAGTCTACAATGAGCAGTTCTTC. Residues: CASSRVYNEQFF. Full variable domain (missing parts from reference TRBV13 and TRBJ2-1): AAGVIQSPRHLIKEKRETATLKCYPIPRHDTVYWYQQGPGQDPQFLISFYEKMQSDKGSIPDRFSAQQFSDYHSELNMSSLELGDSALYFCASSRVYNEQFFGPGTRLTVL.

The chain couples TRBV5-1 to TRBJ2-3; 8 nucleotides line up with TRBD2. CDR3 length equals 17 residues. The V gene's germline CDR1 is SGHRS and CDR2 YFSETQ. V dropped 4 bases and J dropped 2; count of bases not matched to a gene: 12. CDR3 protein: CASSRTGGGGYTDTQYF. The CDR3 nucleotides are TGCGCCAGCAGCCGAACCGGAGGCGGGGGGTACACAGATACGCAGTATTTT.

This clone came up once. The chain combines TRBV7-2 with TRBJ2-1, with 7 bases aligning to TRBD2. This CDR3 has 17 residues. V dropped 5 bases and J dropped 8; count of bases not matched to a gene: 18. Germline assignment: CDR1 SGHTA and CDR2 FQGNSA. CDR3 residues: CASSPPGGRPLDDEQFF. The CDR3 DNA follows: TGTGCCAGCAGCCCCCCGGGGGGTCGTCCCCTAGACGATGAGCAGTTCTTC.

The rearrangement joins TRBV5-1 to TRBJ2-3, with D perhaps matching TRBD2 (6 bases). V was clipped by 4 bases and J by 4 bases, with 13 bases between them. The length of the CDR3 is 14 residues. Germline lookup yields CDR1 SGHRS and CDR2 YFSETQ. CDR3 loop: CASSPGTPPDTQYF. CDR3 DNA: TGCGCCAGCAGCCCCGGGACTCCGCCAGATACGCAGTATTTT.

The rearrangement uses TRBV7-7 and TRBJ2-1; 12 bases align to TRBD2. J lost 5 bases, V lost 7 bases, and 6 bases had no gene match. Per germline, CDR1 SSHAT and CDR2 FNYEAQ (reference sequence). The CDR3 extends over 15 amino acids. CDR3 protein: CASTKGLAGNNEQFF. The CDR3 coding sequence is TGTGCCAGCACCAAAGGACTAGCGGGGAACAATGAGCAGTTCTTC.

V and J are TRBV9 and TRBJ1-3; D might be TRBD1 (6 bases). The length of the CDR3 is 15 residues. V lost 4 bases to trimming and J lost 0 bases, with 11 bases between them. Looked up from germline, CDR1 is SGDLS and CDR2 is YYNGEE. The CDR3 bases are TGTGCCAGCAGCTTCGGACAGCCCTCTGGAAACACCATATATTTT. Encoded protein: CASSFGQPSGNTIYF. The entire variable domain, with the rest obtained from reference TRBV9 and TRBJ1-3, is as follows: DSGVTQTPKHLITATGQRVTLRCSPRSGDLSVYWYQQSLDQGLQFLIQYYNGEERAKGNILERFSAQQFPDLHSELNLSSLELGDSALYFCASSFGQPSGNTIYFGEGSWLTVV.

The chain is built from TRBV27 and TRBJ2-1, with TRBD2 matching 8 bases. V lost 5 bases to trimming and J lost 3 bases; unmatched junction nucleotides: 6. The CDR3 has 15 residues. From germline, CDR1 is MNHEY and CDR2 SMNVEV (reference sequence). As DNA, the CDR3 is TGTGCCAGCAGTCTACCAGCGGGAGACTACAATGAGCAGTTCTTC. Translating gives CASSLPAGDYNEQFF.

V and J are TRBV7-9 and TRBJ2-1, with TRBD2 identical over 9 bases. Germline CDR1 reads SEHNR; CDR2 reads FQNEAQ (reference sequence). The J segment lost 9 bases and the V segment lost 6 bases, leaving 9 bases of the junction unmatched. This CDR3 has 14 residues. In DNA, the CDR3 is TGTGCCAGCAGTCCTCGCGGGAGGGGGGGTGAGCAGTTCTTC. Its translation is CASSPRGRGGEQFF.

The chain joins TRBV10-3 to TRBJ2-1; D gene ambiguous. The ends were cut back, 3 bases at V and 10 bases at J, with 10 bases in the middle. The germline V gene has CDR1 ENHRY and CDR2 SYGVKD. This CDR3 has 12 amino acids. In DNA form, the CDR3 reads TGTGCCATCAGTGATGTTCCTACCGAGCAGTTCTTC. It yields the protein CAISDVPTEQFF.

V and J are TRBV18 and TRBJ1-4; D unclear. This CDR3 comprises 13 residues. Germline V gene sequence: CDR1 KGHSH, CDR2 LQKENI. Trimming shortened V by 3 bases and J by 5 bases, and 7 bases separated the two germline ends. The DNA for the CDR3 is TGTGCCAGCTCACCGGGAGGGAATGAAAAACTGTTTTTT. Residues: CASSPGGNEKLFF.

The chain employs TRBV7-8 and TRBJ2-7; the D is unclear. Germline CDR1 and CDR2: SGHVS and FQNEAQ. The CDR3 is made up of 14 amino acids. With 1 base removed from V and 2 bases from J, the gap between germline ends came to 9 bases. The CDR3 DNA reads TGTGCCAGCAGCTTAGTTACTGGAGCCTACGAGCAGTACTTC. It encodes CASSLVTGAYEQYF.

The V call is TRBV19, the J call TRBJ2-7; possibly TRBD2 for D (7 bases). The V and J ends lost 4 bases and 3 bases respectively, with 19 bases between them. The CDR3 contains 16 residues. CDR1 and CDR2 (germline): LNHDA, SQIVND (reference sequence). In DNA, the CDR3 is TGTGCCAGTAGTAGGTCTGGGGGGGGGCAAGGCTACGAGCAGTACTTC. Encoded protein: CASSRSGGGQGYEQYF.

This chain connects TRBV5-4 to TRBJ2-3; 7 bases fit TRBD1. The V segment lost 1 base and the J segment 4 bases; nucleotides outside the gene matches: 3. The germline V gene has CDR1 SGHNT and CDR2 YYREEE (reference sequence). The CDR3 length is 14 residues. This chain's CDR3 is CASSLNQGADTQYF. CDR3 DNA: TGTGCCAGCAGCTTGAACCAGGGGGCAGATACGCAGTATTTT. The full variable domain, with the rest looked up from reference TRBV5-4 and TRBJ2-3, is ETGVTQSPTHLIKTRGQQVTLRCSSQSGHNTVSWYQQALGQGPQFIFQYYREEENGRGNFPPRFSGLQFPNYSSELNVNALELDDSALYLCASSLNQGADTQYFGPGTRLTVL.

This rearrangement joins TRBV10-3 to TRBJ1-2; TRBD1 might be the D (5 bases). The V and J ends lost 11 bases and 4 bases respectively, with 14 bases between them. Germline CDR1 is ENHRY and CDR2 is SYGVKD. The CDR3 extends over 12 amino acids. The CDR3 DNA is TGTGCCGCGGGGCCAGACCCCTATGGCTACACCTTC. This encodes CAAGPDPYGYTF.

The chain has TRBV6-5 and TRBJ1-6; D perhaps matches TRBD1 (6 bases). The CDR3 sequence is 15 residues long. Trimming stripped 0 bases from V and 8 bases from J, with 11 bases between. Germline CDR1 reads MNHEY; CDR2 reads SVGAGI. The CDR3 sequence is CASSYSGQNHSPLHF. The CDR3 region has the DNA TGTGCCAGCAGTTACTCCGGACAGAACCATTCACCCCTCCACTTT.

This clone was seen only a few times. The chain links TRBV28 to TRBJ1-2; D gene ambiguous. This CDR3 is 12 amino acids long. Between the trimmed V and J ends, which lost 6 bases and 5 bases, there was a span of 10 bases. Germline CDR1 reads MDHEN; CDR2 reads SYDVKM. The CDR3 nucleotides are TGTGCCAGCAGGGAGGGTGGGTATGGCTACACCTTC. It specifies CASREGGYGYTF.

The chain uses TRBV5-1 and TRBJ2-3; 7 bases are a match to TRBD2. This CDR3 has 14 amino acids. V lost 4 bases, J lost 5 bases, and 7 bases stayed unmatched. The germline V gene encodes CDR1 SGHRS and CDR2 YFSETQ. The CDR3 DNA sequence: TGCGCCAGCAGCCAGGGTAGCGGGCAAGATACGCAGTATTTT. It translates to CASSQGSGQDTQYF. Combining the CDR3 with reference TRBV5-1 and TRBJ2-3 gives the whole variable domain KAGVTQTPRYLIKTRGQQVTLSCSPISGHRSVSWYQQTPGQGLQFLFEYFSETQRNKGNFPGRFSGRQFSNSRSEMNVSTLELGDSALYLCASSQGSGQDTQYFGPGTRLTVL.

The chain couples TRBV10-3 to TRBJ1-6; 10 nucleotides match TRBD1. Germline lookup yields CDR1 ENHRY and CDR2 SYGVKD. The CDR3 covers 18 residues. V gave up 6 bases and J gave up 0 bases; unmatched junction bases: 8. The CDR3 DNA follows: TGTGCCATCAGAGGGGGACAGGGGCGCAACTCCTATAATTCACCCCTCCACTTT. Residues: CAIRGGQGRNSYNSPLHF.

This clone appeared once. The rearrangement uses TRBV7-2 and TRBJ1-5, with TRBD1 as a possible D gene (6 bases). CDR3 length: 15 amino acids. Germline V gene sequence: CDR1 SGHTA, CDR2 FQGNSA. Between the trimmed V and J ends, which lost 4 bases and 0 bases, there was a span of 10 bases. CDR3 sequence reads: CASSYWTASNQPQHF. The DNA for the CDR3 is TGTGCCAGCAGCTATTGGACAGCTAGCAATCAGCCCCAGCATTTT.

This clone was seen a few times. The rearrangement uses TRBV5-1 and TRBJ2-2; no definite D call. Germline-derived CDR1 and CDR2 are SGHRS and YFSETQ. The CDR3 length is 14 residues. The V gene lost 0 bases and the J gene lost 5 bases, with 8 bases spanning the gap. CDR3 coding DNA: TGCGCCAGCAGCTTGGCCGGCAGGACCGGGGAGCTGTTTTTT. It encodes CASSLAGRTGELFF.

The rearrangement links TRBV9 to TRBJ2-7; TRBD2 aligns across 10 bases. The CDR3 has 14 residues. The ends lost 6 bases at V and 0 bases at J; junction bases unmatched: 3. Germline loops: CDR1 SGDLS, CDR2 YYNGEE. The CDR3 region is CASNPSGGSYEQYF. The CDR3, as DNA: TGTGCCAGCAACCCTAGCGGGGGCTCCTACGAGCAGTACTTC. The full variable domain, completed using reference TRBV9 and TRBJ2-7, is DSGVTQTPKHLITATGQRVTLRCSPRSGDLSVYWYQQSLDQGLQFLIQYYNGEERAKGNILERFSAQQFPDLHSELNLSSLELGDSALYFCASNPSGGSYEQYFGPGTRLTVT.

In DNA, the CDR3 is TGTGCCAGCAGCCTCCTTGGACAGGGCTCCTACGAGCAGTACTTC. Protein sequence: CASSLLGQGSYEQYF. J is TRBJ2-7 and V is TRBV7-3; 8 nucleotides line up with TRBD1. Germline V CDR1 and CDR2: SGHTA, FQGTGA. This CDR3 contains 15 residues. Trimming cost V 5 bases and J 0 bases; bases outside gene matches: 6.

The V gene is TRBV27, the J gene TRBJ2-5; 12 bases match TRBD1. CDR1 is MNHEY, CDR2 SMNVEV, per germline (reference sequence). The CDR3 covers 13 residues. Losses at the gene ends were 11 bases for V and 5 bases for J; bases not matched to a gene: 6. The CDR3 DNA follows: TGTGCCGCCGGGACAGGGGGCCTGGAGACCCAGTACTTC. It encodes CAAGTGGLETQYF.